One and the same sample provided the 25 T cell receptor beta chains below, sequenced in a study of T-cell memory formation after mild COVID-19. TCRdb re-called the 5' RACE reads with MiXCR, one entry per CDR3 protein. Here the sample spans 84,000 or so distinct CDR3 sequences, 11% to 15% being singletons. Specimen: PBMCs or a T cell subset sorted from them (not recorded which). Receptors were obtained from an adult woman who had mild COVID-19 (a few samples of this study predate the infection). Cell type and time point are not known.

The J gene is TRBJ1-5, the V gene TRBV5-1; D is perhaps TRBD1 (5 bases). This CDR3 region has 15 residues. Germline loops: CDR1 SGHRS, CDR2 YFSETQ. V was trimmed by 2 bases and J by 2 bases, leaving 11 bases between them. CDR3 sequence (DNA): TGCGCCAGCAGCTTAGGGGAGGAGGGCAATCAGCCCCAGCATTTT. This sequence encodes CASSLGEEGNQPQHF.

The rearrangement joins TRBV7-8 to TRBJ2-7, with TRBD2 matching 11 bases. CDR1 is SGHVS and CDR2 is FQNEAQ in the germline V gene. The CDR3 is 15 residues long. The junction had 5 bases not matched to a gene; V was cut back by 5 bases and J by 2 bases. The CDR3 DNA reads TGTGCCAGCAGCCCACGACTAGCGGGGCCCTACGAGCAGTACTTC. Translating it yields CASSPRLAGPYEQYF.

The chain joins TRBV5-1 to TRBJ1-2; D possibly corresponds to TRBD1 (5 bases). The CDR3 extends over 14 amino acids. Germline lookup yields CDR1 SGHRS and CDR2 YFSETQ. V gave up 5 bases and J gave up 7 bases, with 18 bases separating them. Here the CDR3 DNA reads TGCGCCAGCAGGGAGGACACGGGACCCTCTGGCTACACCTTC. Translating it yields CASREDTGPSGYTF.

This clonotype was seen a few times. The chain combines TRBV4-1 with TRBJ2-2; 8 bases fit TRBD2. This CDR3 is 19 amino acids long. Per germline, CDR1 MGHRA and CDR2 YSYEKL. V dropped 4 bases and J dropped 6; count of bases not matched to a gene: 19. CDR3 DNA: TGCGCCAGCAGCCCCATATTGGGCGGGGGGACCCAGGCGGCCGGGGAGCTGTTTTTT. Protein: CASSPILGGGTQAAGELFF.

The chain employs TRBV13 and TRBJ1-2; possibly TRBD1 for D (6 bases). This CDR3 is 13 amino acids long. Trimming left V 5 bases short and J 6 bases short, with 13 bases between. The germline CDR1 and CDR2 sequences are PRHDT and FYEKMQ (reference sequence). The CDR3 spells CASSARDNHGYTF. In DNA form, the CDR3 reads TGTGCCAGCAGCGCCCGGGACAACCATGGCTACACCTTC.

This clonotype showed up just a few times. The CDR3 DNA reads as TGTGCCAGCTGCTACGAGGCGTACGAGCAGTACTTC. Amino acids: CASCYEAYEQYF. The chain employs TRBV2 and TRBJ2-7; D ambiguous. V was shortened by 8 bases and J by 4 bases, with 12 bases between the two germline ends. Germline V CDR1 and CDR2: SNHLY, FYNNEI. This CDR3 spans 12 amino acids. The full variable domain, rest sourced from reference TRBV2 and TRBJ2-7, is EPEVTQTPSHQVTQMGQEVILRCVPISNHLYFYWYRQILGQKVEFLVSFYNNEISEKSEIFDDQFSVERPDGSNFTLKIRSTKLEDSAMYFCASCYEAYEQYFGPGTRLTVT.

The J gene is TRBJ2-5, the V gene TRBV7-2, with D perhaps matching TRBD2 (5 bases). Germline values: CDR1 SGHTA, CDR2 FQGNSA. The germline V and J ends were trimmed by 3 bases and 7 bases, with 9 bases remaining between them. The CDR3 length is 12 residues. CDR3 loop: CASSFFAGTQYF. The CDR3 nucleotides read TGTGCCAGCAGCTTTTTCGCGGGGACCCAGTACTTC. Complete variable domain (other parts from reference TRBV7-2 and TRBJ2-5): GAGVSQSPSNKVTEKGKDVELRCDPISGHTALYWYRQSLGQGLEFLIYFQGNSAPDKSGLPSDRFSAERTGGSVSTLTIQRTQQEDSAVYLCASSFFAGTQYFGPGTRLLVL.

The chain joins TRBV19 to TRBJ1-1; 8 bases align to TRBD1. The CDR3 contains 15 residues. Germline V gives CDR1 LNHDA, CDR2 SQIVND (reference sequence). The junction had 8 bases not matched to a gene; V was cut back by 7 bases and J by 1 base. The CDR3 sequence is CASTYRQGSNTEAFF. The CDR3, as DNA: TGTGCCAGTACCTACCGACAGGGGTCGAACACTGAAGCTTTCTTT.

This clonotype was detected a few times. V usage is TRBV4-1 and J usage is TRBJ1-5; TRBD1 matches at 7 bases. Looked up from germline, CDR1 is MGHRA and CDR2 is YSYEKL. CDR3 length: 17 residues. V gave up 0 bases and J gave up 2 bases; unmatched junction bases: 7. CDR3 nucleotide sequence: TGCGCCAGCAGCCAAGATACAGGGGAATATGGCAATCAGCCCCAGCATTTT. This codes for CASSQDTGEYGNQPQHF.

In its sample, this clonotype was seen a few times. V gene TRBV24-1 combines with J gene TRBJ2-7; 9 bases match TRBD2. CDR3 size: 13 residues. The germline gives CDR1 KGHDR, CDR2 SFDVKD. Trimming took 9 bases from V and 2 from J; bases not matched to a gene: 4. In DNA, the CDR3 is TGTGCCACCCCCGCTAGCGGGACCTACGAGCAGTACTTC. Translation gives CATPASGTYEQYF.

This clonotype was detected a few times. The chain joins TRBV3-1 to TRBJ2-3; 9 nucleotides match TRBD2. The CDR3 is made up of 14 amino acids. From germline, CDR1 is LGHDT and CDR2 YNNKEL (reference sequence). The V segment lost 0 bases and the J segment 6 bases; nucleotides outside the gene matches: 1. CDR3 loop: CASSQELAGDTQYF. The DNA of the CDR3 is TGTGCCAGCAGCCAAGAGCTAGCGGGGGATACGCAGTATTTT.

This clonotype was observed a handful of times. This sequence joins TRBV2 and TRBJ2-5, with D hard to call. Trimming cost V 3 bases and J 3 bases, with 8 bases left between them. Germline V gives CDR1 SNHLY, CDR2 FYNNEI. The CDR3 covers 13 residues. The CDR3 DNA reads TGTGCCAGCAGTGACCGGGCAAAAGAGACCCAGTACTTC. As protein: CASSDRAKETQYF.

This clonotype was counted ten times or more. This rearrangement joins TRBV9 to TRBJ2-1, with 11 positions matching TRBD2. Germline CDR1 and CDR2: SGDLS and YYNGEE. V lost 3 bases and J lost 5; bases outside the gene matches: 4. CDR3 size: 15 residues. This CDR3 is CASSATSGGHNEQFF. The CDR3 DNA reads TGTGCCAGCAGCGCTACTAGCGGGGGCCACAATGAGCAGTTCTTC. Looking up the rest from reference TRBV9 and TRBJ2-1 gives the full variable domain: DSGVTQTPKHLITATGQRVTLRCSPRSGDLSVYWYQQSLDQGLQFLIQYYNGEERAKGNILERFSAQQFPDLHSELNLSSLELGDSALYFCASSATSGGHNEQFFGPGTRLTVL.

V usage is TRBV2 and J usage is TRBJ2-5, with D maybe TRBD2 (6 bases). The V gene lost 3 bases and the J gene lost 1 base, with 12 bases spanning the gap. The V gene's germline CDR1 is SNHLY and CDR2 FYNNEI. The CDR3 totals 15 residues. The DNA of the CDR3 is TGTGCCAGCAGTGAGATCACGGGACTCCAAGAGACCCAGTACTTC. Its protein product is CASSEITGLQETQYF.

The rearrangement joins TRBV2 to TRBJ2-1; TRBD2 matches 7 bases. The V gene's germline CDR1 is SNHLY and CDR2 FYNNEI. CDR3 length: 15 amino acids. Unmatched junction bases numbered 9, after V lost 1 base and J lost 9 bases. CDR3 nucleotides: TGTGCCAGCAGTGAAGGGGCTAGCCCGGGGGGTGAGCAGTTCTTC. Its translation is CASSEGASPGGEQFF.

This sequence joins TRBV5-4 and TRBJ2-3, with D unresolved. Germline V gives CDR1 SGHNT, CDR2 YYREEE (reference sequence). The CDR3 extends over 14 amino acids. V was trimmed by 2 bases and J by 6 bases, leaving 13 bases between them. The CDR3 DNA sequence: TGTGCCAGCAGCTTTCGGGCGGTGGGGGATACGCAGTATTTT. As protein: CASSFRAVGDTQYF.

This clonotype turned up a few times. This sequence joins TRBV2 and TRBJ2-3; 14 bases agree with TRBD2. With 5 bases clipped from V and 4 bases from J, the junction kept 2 bases outside the gene matches. Germline V lookup: CDR1 SNHLY, CDR2 FYNNEI. The CDR3 is 15 amino acids. The CDR3 DNA is TGTGCCAGCAGTCGACTAGCGGGGGGGTCAGATACGCAGTATTTT. Translation gives CASSRLAGGSDTQYF.

The chain is built from TRBV7-3 and TRBJ2-5, with D maybe TRBD2 (6 bases). Trimming took off 5 bases at V and 9 bases at J, with 16 bases between the two ends. Per germline, CDR1 SGHTA and CDR2 FQGTGA. The CDR3 consists of 13 residues. CDR3 protein: CASSPRDSSSQYF. Written as DNA, the CDR3 is TGTGCCAGCAGCCCTCGGGACTCAAGTTCCCAGTACTTC. The full variable domain, with the rest looked up from reference TRBV7-3 and TRBJ2-5, is GAGVSQTPSNKVTEKGKYVELRCDPISGHTALYWYRQSLGQGPEFLIYFQGTGAADDSGLPNDRFFAVRPEGSVSTLKIQRTERGDSAVYLCASSPRDSSSQYFGPGTRLLVL.

A few counts support this clonotype. The chain has TRBV27 and TRBJ1-2, with a weak D call TRBD1 (5 bases). The germline V gene encodes CDR1 MNHEY and CDR2 SMNVEV (reference sequence). Between the trimmed V and J ends, which lost 3 bases and 2 bases, there was a span of 7 bases. The CDR3 spans 13 residues. DNA for the CDR3: TGTGCCAGCAGTTTCGGGGGGAACTATGGCTACACCTTC. Its protein product is CASSFGGNYGYTF.

This clonotype was seen a few times. The rearrangement links TRBV18 to TRBJ2-2; maybe TRBD1 (6 bases). V was shortened by 4 bases and J by 0 bases, with 12 bases between the two germline ends. CDR3 length: 16 residues. Germline assignment: CDR1 KGHSH and CDR2 LQKENI. CDR3: CASSLSDRANTGELFF. DNA of the CDR3: TGTGCCAGCTCACTCTCGGACAGAGCGAACACCGGGGAGCTGTTTTTT.

The CDR3 is CASSQDLGGLQPQHF. The CDR3 bases are TGCGCCAGCAGCCAAGATCTAGGAGGGCTTCAGCCCCAGCATTTT. The chain joins TRBV4-1 to TRBJ1-5; D is ambiguous. Trimming left V 0 bases short and J 6 bases short, with 12 bases between. Germline V gives CDR1 MGHRA, CDR2 YSYEKL. The CDR3 runs to 15 residues.

The V and J genes are TRBV7-8 and TRBJ1-4, with a weak D call TRBD1 (5 bases). CDR1 is SGHVS, CDR2 FQNEAQ, per germline. Trimming removed 5 bases from V and 2 bases from J, with 15 bases in between. The CDR3 totals 16 residues. The CDR3 region is CASSPSRVLTNEKLFF. Written as DNA, the CDR3 is TGTGCCAGCAGCCCAAGCAGGGTGCTGACTAATGAAAAACTGTTTTTT. The full variable domain, rest sourced from reference TRBV7-8 and TRBJ1-4, is GAGVSQSPRYKVAKRGQDVALRCDPISGHVSLFWYQQALGQGPEFLTYFQNEAQLDKSGLPSDRFFAERPEGSVSTLKIQRTQQEDSAVYLCASSPSRVLTNEKLFFGSGTQLSVL.

The chain is built from TRBV12-3 or TRBV12-4 and TRBJ2-1; possible D gene TRBD2, 5 bases. CDR3 size: 17 residues. Trimming shortened V by 4 bases and J by 6 bases, and 22 bases separated the two germline ends. The DNA of the CDR3 is TGTGCCAGCAGTTCACCGCCAGGTGAGGGAGAAGGCAATGAGCAGTTCTTC. It specifies CASSSPPGEGEGNEQFF.

This chain links TRBV7-9 with TRBJ2-5; 12 nucleotides agree with TRBD1. The CDR3 sequence is 17 residues long. The V gene's germline CDR1 is SEHNR and CDR2 FQNEAQ (reference sequence). V shed 5 bases, J shed 2 bases, and the junction held 9 bases outside the gene matches. In DNA, the CDR3 is TGTGCCAGCAGCCGGAGGGACAGGGGGCCCCTACAAGAGACCCAGTACTTC. Its protein is CASSRRDRGPLQETQYF.

The chain uses TRBV5-4 and TRBJ2-3; TRBD1 matches 11 bases. The germline V gene encodes CDR1 SGHNT and CDR2 YYREEE (reference sequence). The CDR3 length is 15 residues. The V gene end was trimmed by 4 bases and the J gene end by 6 bases; junction bases not matched to a gene: 7. In nucleotides, the CDR3 is TGTGCCAGCAGCATGGACAGGGGGCTATCGGATACGCAGTATTTT. Its protein product is CASSMDRGLSDTQYF.